One and the same sample provided the 10 T cell receptor beta chains below, sequenced in a study of OX40 agonist ivuxolimab in advanced cancers. Sequencing was performed with immunoSEQ multiplex PCR; in TCRdb, only in-frame clones are kept and a portion is missing. The sample yields over 55,000 clones, 75% to 95% seen once. The sequencing used CD4+ or CD8+ T cells sorted from blood, collected in a trial of the OX40 agonist ivuxolimab. All receptors derive from an adult with an advanced solid tumor such as melanoma, head and neck, liver or kidney cancer.

This chain connects TRBV29-1 to TRBJ2-5; tentatively, D is TRBD1 (5 bases). This CDR3 is 13 amino acids long. Trimming left V 3 bases short and J 1 base short, with 9 bases between. The germline gives CDR1 SQVTM, CDR2 ANQGSEA. This CDR3 is CSVDSGPQETQYF. The CDR3 DNA sequence: TGCAGCGTTGACTCAGGGCCCCAAGAGACCCAGTACTTC.

The V and J genes are TRBV5-1 and TRBJ2-1, with 9 bases lining up with TRBD1. There are 14 residues in the CDR3. Germline trimming cut 3 bases from V and 6 bases from J; bases unmatched to any gene: 4. CDR1 SGHRS and CDR2 YFSETQ come from the germline V gene. The CDR3 sequence is CASSWGGQGNEQFF. The CDR3, as DNA: TGCGCCAGCAGCTGGGGGGGACAGGGCAATGAGCAGTTCTTC.

The V gene is TRBV5-1, the J gene TRBJ2-2; 7 bases map to TRBD2. CDR3 length: 15 residues. V lost 2 bases and J lost 0; bases outside the gene matches: 1. Germline-derived CDR1 and CDR2 are SGHRS and YFSETQ. Here the CDR3 DNA reads TGCGCCAGCAGCTTAGCGGGATCGAACACCGGGGAGCTGTTTTTT. Protein product: CASSLAGSNTGELFF.

The genes are TRBV7-3 and TRBJ2-3, with 9 bases matching TRBD2. The germline CDR1 and CDR2 sequences are SGHTA and FQGTGA. There are 16 residues in the CDR3. J lost 6 bases, V lost 3 bases, and 10 bases had no gene match. The CDR3 bases are TGTGCCAGCAGCTTCCGTATTAGCGGGAGTGGTGATACGCAGTATTTT. Protein product: CASSFRISGSGDTQYF.

The chain has TRBV30 and TRBJ2-2; no clear D gene. The CDR3 loop spans 14 amino acids. The V gene's germline CDR1 is GTSNPN and CDR2 SVGIG (reference sequence). V lost 0 bases and J 2 bases, leaving 7 bases between the germline ends. Here the CDR3 reads CAWSVLRNTGELFF. CDR3 bases: TGTGCCTGGAGTGTACTCCGAAACACCGGGGAGCTGTTTTTT.

This chain connects TRBV5-6 to TRBJ1-1, with TRBD1 identical over 9 bases. Germline V gene data show CDR1 as SGHDT and CDR2 as YYEEEE. The CDR3 length is 15 residues. With V trimmed by 0 bases and J by 10 bases, 10 bases remained unmatched. CDR3 nucleotide sequence: TGTGCCAGCAGCTTGGGGACAGGGGCGGTTGGCGGAGCTTTCTTT. Its translation: CASSLGTGAVGGAFF.

The CDR3 nucleotides read TGTGCCAGCAGCCATGGGACAGGGAGGGCAAACTATGGCTACACCTTC. It yields the protein CASSHGTGRANYGYTF. V and J are TRBV4-2 and TRBJ1-2; 9 bases align to TRBD1. The CDR3 has 16 residues. Germline assignment: CDR1 LGHNA and CDR2 YNFKEQ. The V gene end was trimmed by 3 bases and the J gene end by 2 bases; junction bases not matched to a gene: 7.

The chain uses TRBV5-1 and TRBJ2-2; 7 bases fit TRBD2. J lost 0 bases, V lost 7 bases, and 6 bases had no gene match. In germline, CDR1 is SGHRS, CDR2 YFSETQ. This CDR3 has 15 amino acids. The CDR3: CASRKGGTNTGELFF. The CDR3 DNA follows: TGCGCCAGCCGCAAGGGAGGGACGAACACCGGGGAGCTGTTTTTT. The variable domain in full, with the rest retrieved from reference TRBV5-1 and TRBJ2-2, is KAGVTQTPRYLIKTRGQQVTLSCSPISGHRSVSWYQQTPGQGLQFLFEYFSETQRNKGNFPGRFSGRQFSNSRSEMNVSTLELGDSALYLCASRKGGTNTGELFFGEGSRLTVL.

The chain links TRBV11-2 to TRBJ2-5; TRBD1 matches at 7 bases. The CDR3 sequence is 16 residues long. The V and J ends lost 1 base and 7 bases, in that order; junction bases with no gene match: 12. CDR1 is SGHAT and CDR2 is FQNNGV in the germline V gene. Here the CDR3 DNA reads TGTGCCAGCAGCTTAGTGGGACAGACGACCCTTAGGACCCAGTACTTC. Its protein is CASSLVGQTTLRTQYF.

This clone showed up just once. The chain has TRBV28 and TRBJ2-3; TRBD2 matches at 12 bases. Looked up from germline, CDR1 is MDHEN and CDR2 is SYDVKM. The J segment lost 5 bases and the V segment lost 4 bases, leaving 13 bases of the junction unmatched. This CDR3 is built from 18 residues. This chain's CDR3 is CASSSPGASGRGLDTQYF. CDR3 nucleotide sequence: TGTGCCAGCAGTTCACCCGGGGCTAGCGGGAGGGGGCTAGATACGCAGTATTTT.